The source of this T cell receptor (beta chain) is a study of T cell responses to AZD1222 COVID-19 vaccine. Study-wide points: Clonal diversity may have been underestimated in mostly white British donors.

The length of the CDR3 is 14 residues. Trimming took 3 bases from V and 0 from J; bases not matched to a gene: 4. Germline CDR1 is GTSNPN and CDR2 is SVGIG (reference sequence). This table comes from immunoSEQ multiplex PCR, and its TCRdb copy is limited to in-frame clones, with some not included. Among about 86,000 clones listed, approximately 90% were seen once. Concerning this clone: Antigen: not known.

The sample here was peripheral blood, taken 28 days after the second AZD1222 dose. This TCR derives from an adult who received the AZD1222 COVID-19 vaccine. The rearrangement joins TRBV30 to TRBJ1-1; 7 bases match TRBD1. The CDR3 sequence is CAWRKGQMNTEAFF. In nucleotides, the CDR3 is TGTGCCTGGAGGAAGGGACAGATGAACACTGAAGCTTTCTTT.